The subject of this entry is one TCR beta chain. The table came from immunoSEQ multiplex PCR; TCRdb's copy has only in-frame clones and leaves some out. The sample lists about 96,000 clones; roughly 90% were seen once. The data belong to a study of blood T cell repertoires in COVID-19. Study overall: Sample material is recorded as cDNA or gDNA derived from T cells, B-cell-depleted T cells, or PBMCs.

CDR3 size: 15 residues. Germline-derived CDR1 and CDR2 are MNHNS and SASEGT. Trimming took off 3 bases at V and 0 bases at J, with 9 bases between the two ends. A Seattle source enrolled patients during active infection and followed them longitudinally. The V call is TRBV6-1, the J call TRBJ1-5; D remains ambiguous. The receptor's source is a human donor with COVID-19, enrolled during active disease. The donor label of this sample is uncertain. The sample was peripheral blood. DNA for the CDR3: TGTGCCAGCAGTGAGTGGAGGGATAGCAATCAGCCCCAGCATTTT. Translating gives CASSEWRDSNQPQHF.